The clone carrying this TCR beta chain came up many times. This entry comes from a study of T cell repertoires in cytomegalovirus infection. Study-level background: CMV infection plus the matching HLA type was flagged by public TCR beta signatures.

TCRdb passed the reads through MiXCR, listing each CDR3 protein once. Found here are about 490,000 distinct CDR3 sequences, about 17% of them singletons; the top ten hold about 24%. V lost 10 bases, J lost 5 bases, and 7 bases stayed unmatched. Per the germline V gene, CDR1 is SGHTA and CDR2 is FQGNSA. The CDR3 consists of 12 residues. Sequencing was performed on CD8+ T cells from PBMCs. V and J are TRBV7-2 and TRBJ1-2, with 7 positions matching TRBD1. This TCR derives from a human donor in good health (CMV status not recorded). Some clones in this sample may be carry-over from other donors' samples. For the CDR3, the DNA is TGTGCCACTCGAGACAGGGTATATGGCTACACCTTC. It specifies CATRDRVYGYTF.